This T cell receptor (beta chain) was observed in a study of long-term antiretroviral therapy in people with HIV (dated by TCRdb to 2021 to 2024). Background for the entire study: Collection of the earliest samples took place about a decade ahead of the 2015 WHO recommendation for immediate ART, at a time when ART was typically delayed until CD4 counts fell. A retrospective serial study tested whether ART initiation and durable HIV suppression were associated with changes in peripheral blood TRB repertoire composition and diversity. From fewer than 35 adults with confirmed HIV infection, the cohort provided over 150 cryopreserved PBMC samples, gathered serially across a mean of approximately six years (range 1-12). About 35% of the 30 participants with HIV were female. No cross-contamination during QIAcube processing was seen in test extractions of a monoclonal T-cell line run alongside 30 to 35 polyclonal samples. What the study reported, not specific to this receptor: Limited PBMC availability meant only the TCR beta chain was sequenced, without alpha chain pairing. The samples span the years 2004 to 2017, and the ART regimens used may be less effective than current regimens. Because cell numbers in pre-ART samples were limited, unsorted PBMC were profiled instead of sorted CD4+ and CD8+ T cells. A significant increase in TRB diversity was found to be associated with ART initiation, although TRB diversity was observed to remain significantly below that of transplant donor controls even after long-term ART. Inferences about post-ART repertoire changes were limited because no data were available on ART adherence, viral resistance or therapy changes. HIV repertoires had narrower CDR3 length ranges than controls, and the network structure suggested an antigen-experienced repertoire that shifted only slightly toward naive after ART. The repertoire was dominated across all time points by expanded TRB clones identified before ART initiation, although this dominance was seen to fluctuate and to decrease in many PLHIV after ART.

The immunoSEQ hsTCRB v3.0 assay was used at survey level resolution to sequence the TRB variable region. A depth of about 40,000-50,000 T-cell genomes per sample was targeted for TRB sequencing. An Illumina MiSeq with a v3 150-cycle kit was used to sequence the pooled TRB libraries. Processing in the source paper ran as follows. Repertoire analysis ran in R within a reproducible Nextflow workflow covering QC, data transformation and analysis. LymphoSeq2, an R package for AIRR-Seq data exploration, was used to implement custom analyses. After excluding a handful of samples that yielded fewer than 5000 total TRB sequences, around 190 HIV repertoires remained for analysis. Among the approximately 180 retained HIV repertoires, around 60 were collected before ART initiation and about 130 were collected after ART initiation. Repertoires were downsampled to 5000 TRB nucleotide sequences, and summary statistics were averaged over 100 downsampling iterations. TRB sequences were retained for analysis only if CDR3 regions of at least seven amino acids were present. Two measures captured diversity: a Shannon entropy-derived clonality score and the Gini coefficient. In the repertoire networks, any two of the top 5000 CDR3 amino acid sequences were linked whenever the two sequences differed by an edit distance of one. For TRB CDR3 amino acid sequences, GLIPH2 was used to predict antigen specificity groups and MHC restriction. To flag known associations with CMV, EBV, HIV or tissue antigens, CDR3 amino acid sequences were compared against VDJdb and McPAS-TCR. Pre-ART, post-ART and control groups were compared with Wilcoxon signed-rank tests and Holm-Bonferroni correction. Here the immuneACCESS table is served through TCRdb, limited to in-frame sequences with V and J called. Missing clones are a known gap in these copies; in checked studies unresolved V genes cover under half, and the rest lacks a known reason. That table is the source of V, J and clone size, and D and trimming were worked out from the DNA. The sample table holds 20,000 to 30,000 clones, of which around 95% were seen once. The ten largest clones represent around 2.2% of the sample.

Inclusion was restricted to participants for whom at least one PBMC sample before ART initiation and at least two post-ART samples were available. All participants with HIV were treated in the United States of America. Before DNA extraction, cryopreserved samples containing about 0.9-11 million PBMC were thawed and washed. At the time of the earliest PBMC sample, participants with HIV were aged between roughly 20 and 54 years. Per participant, PBMC samples came from 1-4 timepoints prior to ART initiation and 2-8 timepoints following ART initiation, for a median of 7 samples. For every participant, serial HIV viral load, CD4+ T-cell count, ART history and demographic data were obtained. A Qiagen kit on a QIAcube was used to extract genomic DNA from unsorted PBMC, with samples processed in batches of 12. About this clone: What this receptor recognizes is not known. No base quality information exists; no much larger clone differs at one position.

In the germline V gene (reference sequence), CDR1 corresponds to LNHDA and CDR2 to SQIVND. Its CDR3 holds 13 amino acids, cysteine through phenylalanine. CDR3 DNA is the only sequence kept; it has 39 bases, read in frame from the first base. V gives up 9 bases and J gives up 2 bases, and the segment between their germline ends measures 12 bases. The material sequenced was unsorted PBMCs, taken roughly 5 years after starting antiretroviral therapy. The sequence joins TRBV19 to TRBJ2-3; the D gene cannot be resolved reliably. This TCR was recovered from a woman between 45 and 65 years old with HIV. The DNA is as follows: TGTGCCAGCCGGAACAGAGCCACAGATACGCAGTATTTT. It is translated as CASRNRATDTQYF. With all but the CDR3 taken from the reference TRBV19 and TRBJ2-3 genes, the full variable domain is: DGGITQSPKYLFRKEGQNVTLSCEQNLNHDAMYWYRQDPGQGLRLIYYSQIVNDFQKGDIAEGYSVSREKKESFPLTVTSAQKNPTAFYLCASRNRATDTQYFGPGTRLTVL.